This is a list of T cell receptor beta chains from one sample in a study of TIL therapy for anti-PD-1-resistant metastatic lung cancer. Produced via immunoSEQ multiplex PCR; TCRdb's table is partial and in-frame only. The sample records approximately 9,400 clones, 50% to 65% being singletons. The material was tumor tissue, obtained at baseline. These receptors all come from a person aged 25-85 years with non-small cell lung cancer. CDR3s include the opening cysteine and the closing phenylalanine or tryptophan. The D gene is left open where the match is weak. Some rows have no size entry. The others give once, few or many, or a class for an expanded clone.

size: few
J: TRBJ1-1
V: TRBV5-4
length: 12
D: TRBD1
DNA: TGTGCCAGCAGCACAGGGGACACTGAAGCTTTCTTT
CDR3: CASSTGDTEAFF

size: NA
J: TRBJ2-2
V: TRBV11-1
length: 13
D: NA
DNA: TGTGCCAGCAGCCGCTTGGGGGTCGGGGAGCTGTTTTTT
CDR3: CASSRLGVGELFF

size: NA
J: TRBJ2-3
V: TRBV4-1
length: 14
D: NA
DNA: TGCGCCAGCAGCCAAGATGGGACCGCAGATACGCAGTATTTT
CDR3: CASSQDGTADTQYF

size: NA
J: TRBJ2-7
V: TRBV5-1
length: 19
D: TRBD2
DNA: TGCGCCAGCAGCTTAGACACCCCTATCCGGGGAGGGCCTCAGAACGAGCAGTACTTC
CDR3: CASSLDTPIRGGPQNEQYF

size: NA
J: TRBJ2-4
V: TRBV5-1
length: 14
D: NA
DNA: TGCGCCAGCAGCTATGGAGGGGGCTGGAACATTCAGTACTTC
CDR3: CASSYGGGWNIQYF

size: NA
J: TRBJ1-1
V: TRBV27
length: 15
D: TRBD1
DNA: TGTGCCAGCAGTCCCCGGACAGGGGGAACCACTGAAGCTTTCTTT
CDR3: CASSPRTGGTTEAFF

size: few
J: TRBJ2-1
V: TRBV5-1
length: 16
D: TRBD1
DNA: TGCGCCAGCAGCTTGAGGACAGGGGGGGTCTACAATGAGCAGTTCTTC
CDR3: CASSLRTGGVYNEQFF

size: NA
J: TRBJ2-3
V: TRBV5-1
length: 13
D: NA
DNA: TGCGCCAGCAGCTTTGAGGCGTGGGATACGCAGTATTTT
CDR3: CASSFEAWDTQYF

size: NA
J: TRBJ2-7
V: TRBV5-6
length: 14
D: NA
DNA: TGTGCCAGCAGCTTGGCCTTCGGATCCTACGAGCAGTACTTC
CDR3: CASSLAFGSYEQYF

size: NA
J: TRBJ1-6
V: TRBV14
length: 16
D: NA
DNA: TGTGCCAGCAGCCAAGATCTTGTGGGGGTAGGCTCACCCCTCCACTTT
CDR3: CASSQDLVGVGSPLHF

size: NA
J: TRBJ1-4
V: TRBV30
length: 13
D: TRBD1
DNA: TGTGCCTGGAGTCTGAAGGGGGCTGAAAAACTGTTTTTT
CDR3: CAWSLKGAEKLFF

size: NA
J: TRBJ2-7
V: TRBV7-6
length: 17
D: TRBD2
DNA: TGTGCCAGCAGCGGGCGACTAGCGGGGAGTTTGGAGAACGAGCAGTACTTC
CDR3: CASSGRLAGSLENEQYF

size: medium-sized
J: TRBJ2-1
V: TRBV4-2
length: 17
D: TRBD2
DNA: TGTGCCAGCAGCCAAGATCGGCTAGCGGGTCCCTACAATGAGCAGTTCTTC
CDR3: CASSQDRLAGPYNEQFF

size: NA
J: TRBJ2-1
V: TRBV11-2
length: 13
D: NA
DNA: TGTGCCAGCAGCTTAGATTTAACGCATGAGCAGTTCTTC
CDR3: CASSLDLTHEQFF

size: NA
J: TRBJ2-5
V: TRBV6-6
length: 15
D: NA
DNA: TGTGCCAGCAGTTATATGGGCCAACGCGTGGAGACCCAGTACTTC
CDR3: CASSYMGQRVETQYF

size: NA
J: TRBJ1-3
V: TRBV5-1
length: 14
D: NA
DNA: TGCGCCAGCAGCTTGGACCTCTCTGGAAACACCATATATTTT
CDR3: CASSLDLSGNTIYF

size: few
J: TRBJ1-6
V: TRBV5-4
length: 16
D: NA
DNA: TGTGCCAGCAGCTTGGACGGGGGCGACTATAATTCACCCCTCCACTTT
CDR3: CASSLDGGDYNSPLHF

size: NA
J: TRBJ1-1
V: TRBV7-2
length: 15
D: NA
DNA: TGTGCCAGCAGCTTCTACGGGGGCCGCGTATCTGAAGCTTTCTTT
CDR3: CASSFYGGRVSEAFF

size: NA
J: TRBJ2-5
V: TRBV7-3
length: 14
D: TRBD2
DNA: TGTGCCAGCAGCTTACGGCTAGCGGAAGAGACCCAGTACTTC
CDR3: CASSLRLAEETQYF

size: NA
J: TRBJ1-1
V: TRBV7-9
length: 14
D: NA
DNA: TGTGCCAGCAGCTTATTACAGCAAAACACTGAAGCTTTCTTT
CDR3: CASSLLQQNTEAFF

size: NA
J: TRBJ1-2
V: TRBV19
length: 16
D: NA
DNA: TGTGCCAGTAGCCTACGCCGGGACGCCGCTAGGTATGGCTACACCTTC
CDR3: CASSLRRDAARYGYTF

size: few
J: TRBJ2-3
V: TRBV7-2
length: 14
D: NA
DNA: TGTGCCAGCAGCTACGCGACTAGCACAGATACGCAGTATTTT
CDR3: CASSYATSTDTQYF

size: NA
J: TRBJ2-7
V: TRBV4-2
length: 17
D: TRBD2
DNA: TGTGCCAGCAGCCAAGATGGCCCCCAAGCGGGAGCCTACGAGCAGTACTTC
CDR3: CASSQDGPQAGAYEQYF

size: NA
J: TRBJ1-1
V: TRBV2
length: 13
D: NA
DNA: TGTGCCAGCGTACAGGGCCCCGACACTGAAGCTTTCTTT
CDR3: CASVQGPDTEAFF